The next 22 T cell receptor beta chains were all read from a single sample in a study of cytomegalovirus exposure and HLA in healthy donors. Both 60 Vbeta primers and 13 Jbeta primers went into the PCR. Libraries were prepared by immunoSEQ multiplex PCR; TCRdb keeps only in-frame clonotypes and omits some of them. The sample lists about 100,000 clones; 82% were seen once. What was sequenced was PBMCs. The receptors come from a man aged 25-45 years in good health and CMV-seropositive.

For this clone: A junction boundary mismatches the germline segment, possibly from a read error. J is TRBJ1-1 and V is TRBV7-9; D call uncertain. CDR1 is SEHNR and CDR2 is FQNEAQ in the germline V gene (reference sequence). CDR3 size: 15 residues. CDR3 sequence: CSSSYTGSGNTEAFF. Written as DNA, the CDR3 is TGTTCCAGCAGCTACACGGGAAGCGGCAACACTGAAGCTTTCTTT.

In this sample, this clone turned up a few times. This sequence joins TRBV30 and TRBJ2-7; perhaps TRBD1 as D (7 bases). Germline CDR1 and CDR2: GTSNPN and SVGIG (reference sequence). V lost 2 bases and J 5 bases, leaving 16 bases between the germline ends. The CDR3 extends over 14 amino acids. CDR3 loop: CAWSLRAGGHEQYF. CDR3 DNA sequence: TGTGCCTGGAGTTTGAGGGCAGGGGGGCACGAGCAGTACTTC.

A few counts support this clone. The chain is built from TRBV6-5 and TRBJ1-6; D gene unclear. CDR1 and CDR2 (germline): MNHEY, SVGAGI. Trimming cost V 6 bases and J 7 bases, with 13 bases left between them. This CDR3 spans 14 amino acids. In DNA form, the CDR3 reads TGTGCCAGCAGAAGGATAACAGTGAATTCACCCCTCCACTTT. Its protein is CASRRITVNSPLHF.

The chain joins TRBV7-6 to TRBJ2-7; D perhaps matches TRBD2 (5 bases). The V gene's germline CDR1 is SGHVS and CDR2 FNYEAQ. The CDR3 loop spans 12 amino acids. V was trimmed by 7 bases and J by 4 bases, leaving 11 bases between them. The CDR3 DNA follows: TGTGCCAGCAACCTACCGGGGTACGAGCAGTACTTC. Its translation: CASNLPGYEQYF.

V is TRBV30 and J is TRBJ2-6; D may be TRBD2 (6 bases). Germline lookup yields CDR1 GTSNPN and CDR2 SVGIG (reference sequence). V lost 4 bases, J lost 4 bases, and 11 bases lay in between. The CDR3 has 14 amino acids. The CDR3 region has the DNA TGTGCCTGGACCCGGGGGTCCGGGGCCAACGTCCTGACTTTC. Translation gives CAWTRGSGANVLTF.

This sequence joins TRBV5-6 and TRBJ1-5, with D maybe TRBD1 (6 bases). Looked up from germline, CDR1 is SGHDT and CDR2 is YYEEEE. This CDR3 spans 16 amino acids. V was cut by 3 bases and J by 3 bases, with 16 bases left in between. The DNA of the CDR3 is TGTGCCAGCAGCTCACGGGACACCTTTGTCAATCAGCCCCAGCATTTT. Translated: CASSSRDTFVNQPQHF.

This chain uses TRBV16 with TRBJ2-7, with 7 bases identical to TRBD2. Looked up from germline, CDR1 is KGHSY and CDR2 is FQNENV. V dropped 4 bases and J dropped 2; count of bases not matched to a gene: 11. CDR3 length: 16 residues. The CDR3 region has the DNA TGTGCCAGCAGCCGAGCGAGCGGGACTGATACCTACGAGCAGTACTTC. It is translated as CASSRASGTDTYEQYF.

Points on this clone: A read error may account for a junction end that differs from germline. The rearrangement links TRBV5-4 to TRBJ1-2; 8 bases are a match to TRBD1. CDR3 length: 13 residues. From germline, CDR1 is SGHNT and CDR2 YYREEE (reference sequence). Written as DNA, the CDR3 is TGTGCCAGCAGCCTGGTGGACAGGGAAAATCTCGGTTTC. This gives the protein CASSLVDRENLGF.

The chain is built from TRBV5-1 and TRBJ1-2; 9 bases match TRBD1. This CDR3 has 16 amino acids. The V gene end was trimmed by 0 bases and the J gene end by 10 bases; junction bases not matched to a gene: 13. Germline V gene data show CDR1 as SGHRS and CDR2 as YFSETQ. The CDR3 DNA reads as TGCGCCAGCAGCTTGGTCGTCACAGGGGGCCCTGCTGTCTACACCTTC. This encodes CASSLVVTGGPAVYTF.

The rearrangement links TRBV7-9 to TRBJ2-5; perhaps TRBD1 as D (5 bases). Germline V gives CDR1 SEHNR, CDR2 FQNEAQ (reference sequence). V shed 2 bases and J shed 5 bases, with 15 bases lying between them. This CDR3 has 15 amino acids. The CDR3 loop is CASSLNGHSGETQYF. In DNA form, the CDR3 reads TGTGCCAGCAGCTTAAACGGACACTCTGGGGAGACCCAGTACTTC.

The rearrangement links TRBV10-3 to TRBJ1-3; D gene unclear. Deletions cut 3 bases from V and 0 bases from J, with 6 bases between. Germline values: CDR1 ENHRY, CDR2 SYGVKD. CDR3 length: 14 residues. The CDR3 coding sequence is TGTGCCATCAGTGACAGCGCCTCTGGAAACACCATATATTTT. Translating gives CAISDSASGNTIYF.

This clone came up once. V is TRBV19 and J is TRBJ1-1; D not certain. V lost 3 bases, J lost 4 bases, and 9 bases lay in between. Germline V gives CDR1 LNHDA, CDR2 SQIVND (reference sequence). The CDR3 totals 13 residues. DNA of the CDR3: TGTGCCAGTAGTATCGTTCTTTCCACTGAAGCTTTCTTT. It is translated as CASSIVLSTEAFF.

V is TRBV5-1 and J is TRBJ2-4; D not resolved. Germline assignment: CDR1 SGHRS and CDR2 YFSETQ. The CDR3 spans 16 residues. V shed 2 bases and J shed 0 bases, with 12 bases lying between them. CDR3 residues: CASSFGRNLAKNIQYF. DNA for the CDR3: TGCGCCAGCAGCTTCGGCAGGAATCTAGCCAAAAACATTCAGTACTTC.

The CDR3 here is CASSPTGEDYGYTF. CDR3 DNA sequence: TGCGCCAGCAGCCCGACAGGGGAGGACTATGGCTACACCTTC. The chain links TRBV5-1 to TRBJ1-2, with 8 positions matching TRBD1. V was clipped by 4 bases and J by 3 bases; unmatched bases: 5. CDR1 is SGHRS and CDR2 is YFSETQ in the germline V gene. CDR3 length: 14 amino acids.

V and J are TRBV19 and TRBJ2-6; tentative D call: TRBD1 (5 bases). The germline V gene encodes CDR1 LNHDA and CDR2 SQIVND (reference sequence). The CDR3 extends over 17 amino acids. With 1 base removed from V and 0 bases from J, the gap between germline ends came to 10 bases. CDR3: CASSIVGVSSGANVLTF. The CDR3, as DNA: TGTGCCAGTAGTATAGTAGGGGTAAGCTCTGGGGCCAACGTCCTGACTTTC.

This chain uses TRBV30 with TRBJ1-6; 8 bases are a match to TRBD1. J lost 6 bases, V lost 5 bases, and 9 bases had no gene match. The CDR3 loop spans 15 amino acids. The germline V gene encodes CDR1 GTSNPN and CDR2 SVGIG (reference sequence). The CDR3 spells CAWLFRGLPNSPLHF. The CDR3, as DNA: TGTGCCTGGTTATTCAGGGGGCTTCCTAATTCACCCCTCCACTTT.

The chain couples TRBV6-5 to TRBJ2-3; D may be TRBD2 (5 bases). CDR1 is MNHEY and CDR2 is SVGAGI in the germline V gene. The length of the CDR3 is 14 residues. Trimming shortened V by 0 bases and J by 11 bases, and 15 bases separated the two germline ends. The CDR3: CASSYSYWGEGQYF. The CDR3 nucleotides read TGTGCCAGCAGTTACTCGTATTGGGGAGAGGGGCAGTATTTT.

The chain links TRBV5-1 to TRBJ1-4; tentative D call: TRBD1 (6 bases). The CDR3 contains 13 residues. Germline lookup yields CDR1 SGHRS and CDR2 YFSETQ. Trimming shortened V by 0 bases and J by 7 bases, and 7 bases separated the two germline ends. CDR3 sequence (DNA): TGCGCCAGCAGCTTGGGGGGGCTTGAAAAACTGTTTTTT. It translates to CASSLGGLEKLFF. The full variable domain, with the rest looked up from reference TRBV5-1 and TRBJ1-4, is KAGVTQTPRYLIKTRGQQVTLSCSPISGHRSVSWYQQTPGQGLQFLFEYFSETQRNKGNFPGRFSGRQFSNSRSEMNVSTLELGDSALYLCASSLGGLEKLFFGSGTQLSVL.

The chain couples TRBV5-4 to TRBJ1-2; the D is unclear. Deletions cut 0 bases from V and 8 bases from J, with 20 bases between. This CDR3 is 16 amino acids long. Germline-derived CDR1 and CDR2 are SGHNT and YYREEE (reference sequence). For the CDR3, the DNA is TGTGCCAGCAGCTTGGACAACATGTGGGAGACGAGGGGCTACACCTTC. This sequence encodes CASSLDNMWETRGYTF.

The rearrangement uses TRBV6-5 and TRBJ2-7; a possible D gene is TRBD1 (5 bases). Looked up from germline, CDR1 is MNHEY and CDR2 is SVGAGI. Deletions cut 6 bases from V and 2 bases from J, with 14 bases between. CDR3 length: 14 residues. The CDR3 sequence: CASSPAGFPYEQYF. CDR3 DNA: TGTGCCAGCAGCCCTGCAGGGTTTCCCTACGAGCAGTACTTC.

This chain uses TRBV29-1 with TRBJ1-1, with D maybe TRBD1 (5 bases). V was clipped by 1 base and J by 5 bases, with 8 bases between them. Germline V gene sequence: CDR1 SQVTM, CDR2 ANQGSEA. The CDR3 covers 12 residues. In DNA, the CDR3 is TGCAGCGTTGAAGGGGGACTGACTGAAGCTTTCTTT. Protein product: CSVEGGLTEAFF.

The chain employs TRBV5-6 and TRBJ2-3; D is unclear. V was cut by 3 bases and J by 3 bases, with 2 bases left in between. The length of the CDR3 is 11 residues. Germline CDR1 is SGHDT and CDR2 is YYEEEE. CDR3 sequence (DNA): TGTGCCAGCAGCTCTACAGATACGCAGTATTTT. Residues: CASSSTDTQYF.